Listed below are T cell receptor beta chains from one sample, sequenced in a study of T-cell memory formation after mild COVID-19. From the 5' RACE reads, TCRdb called clonotypes with MiXCR, one entry per CDR3 protein. The sample consists of 470,000 or so distinct CDR3 sequences, roughly 20% of them appearing once. Sequencing was performed on PBMCs or a T cell subset sorted from them (not recorded which). The receptors originated from an adult woman who had mild COVID-19 (a few samples of this study predate the infection). Cell type and time point are not known. Each CDR3 is given with its conserved first and last residue. The order of the fields is V gene, CDR3 protein.

>TRBV19
CASSEDRGSTGELFF
>TRBV12-3/TRBV12-4
CASSHAGGPYGYTF
>TRBV3-1
CASSQDRSVSPDTQYF
>TRBV15
CATYDSGVSSYEQYF
>TRBV24-1
CASAGGADYEQYF
>TRBV20-1
CSARATTDTEAFF
>TRBV19
CAASGTGRKTQYF
>TRBV12-3/TRBV12-4
CASSSGQGQDEKLFF
>TRBV29-1
CSGSRTGGIDEQFF
>TRBV7-9
CASSTLTGIYEQYF
>TRBV20-1
CSATTGHPSNQPQHF
>TRBV29-1
CSVAVQLNTEAFF
>TRBV4-1
CASRVQGAPGEKLFF
>TRBV5-1
CASSFPPGTSGGWPDTQYF
>TRBV7-3
CASSLGPEVGETQYF
>TRBV12-3/TRBV12-4
CASSLTSGGAKSTKNIQYF
>TRBV4-3
CASSQDPRTGANVLTF
>TRBV6-2/TRBV6-3
CASSHRDTGIAQYF
>TRBV18
CASSPPDRAHTDTQYF
>TRBV7-2
CASSADRYTEAFF
>TRBV7-3
CASSQTGGADTQYF
>TRBV6-5
CASSYSTGASSTTQYF
>TRBV29-1
CSVVGTGYPDTQYF
>TRBV29-1
CSVDRGPNTGELFF
>TRBV12-3/TRBV12-4
CASSFAGGLAKNIQYF
>TRBV10-3
CAISDLTQNTEAFF
>TRBV12-3/TRBV12-4
CASSLDPFYEQYF
>TRBV4-2
CASSLSESDTGELFF
>TRBV3-1
CASSLLGLGLLRETQYF
>TRBV20-1
CSARDTHSTDTQYF
>TRBV9
CASGRADTQYF
>TRBV7-6
CASTYEPQIQYF
>TRBV14
CASSIQGWSTYGYTF
>TRBV20-1
CSASPQTSGNEQFF
>TRBV24-1
CATSDLGANEQFF
>TRBV4-3
CASSQDLTRGREQFF
>TRBV7-9
CASSLAGGRYSEQFF
>TRBV20-1
CSANLGGAVNTEAFF
>TRBV9
CASSPTSLGNQPQHF
>TRBV4-1
CASSQVRAGRGYTEAFF
>TRBV6-5
CASSSGRYEQYF
>TRBV7-9
CASSHSNRNTGELFF
>TRBV3-1
CASSRTNTEAFF
>TRBV7-9
CASSTLRGRSTKNIQYF
>TRBV2
CASSAKTEQYF
>TRBV24-1
CATSDPGKGPPYEQYF
>TRBV7-7
CASSLMGLAGSTGELFF
>TRBV20-1
CSARALPVGELFF
>TRBV7-9
CASSLSPGTYNEQFF
>TRBV6-2/TRBV6-3
CASKAESNQPQHF